The 11 T cell receptor beta chains below were found in one sample sequenced in a study of molecular identifiers for immune sequencing clone quantification. TCRdb re-called the PCR reads with MiXCR, one entry per CDR3 protein. This table has more than 85,000 distinct CDR3 sequences, over 30% appearing once. The sample taken for sequencing was naive CD8+ T cells from blood, with Jurkat cell RNA spiked in. Subset meaning: FACS-sorted CD8+CD4-CCR7+CD45RA+ naive T cells. Receptors originate from a human donor in good health. Some libraries in this study had Jurkat cell RNA spiked in.

This clonotype was seen once. The chain couples TRBV28 to TRBJ2-7; 8 bases map to TRBD2. J gave up 3 bases and V 6 bases, and 10 bases lay outside the gene matches. Per germline, CDR1 MDHEN and CDR2 SYDVKM. This CDR3 region has 15 residues. The CDR3: CASSPVAGPHYEQYF. The CDR3 bases are TGTGCCAGCAGCCCCGTAGCGGGACCTCACTACGAGCAGTACTTC.

V is TRBV6-2 or TRBV6-3 and J is TRBJ2-1; 7 nucleotides line up with TRBD2. This CDR3 region has 15 residues. Germline loops: CDR1 MNHEY, CDR2 SVGEGT. V lost 2 bases to trimming and J lost 5 bases; unmatched junction nucleotides: 6. DNA of the CDR3: TGTGCCAGCAGTTACAAGAGGGAGGGTGACAATGAGCAGTTCTTC. This codes for CASSYKREGDNEQFF.

In this sample, this clonotype turned up many times. The chain couples TRBV27 to TRBJ2-6; no clear D. The V end was cut by 0 bases, the J end by 0 bases, with 15 bases between. Germline CDR1 reads MNHEY; CDR2 reads SMNVEV (reference sequence). The CDR3 contains 19 residues. The CDR3 DNA is TGTGCCAGCAGTTTATCGTGGGTAGCCCTGAGCTCTGGGGCCAACGTCCTGACTTTC. It yields the protein CASSLSWVALSSGANVLTF.

This rearrangement joins TRBV12-3 or TRBV12-4 to TRBJ2-1; D possibly corresponds to TRBD1 (6 bases). Trimming cost V 3 bases and J 4 bases, with 13 bases left between them. The CDR3 has 15 amino acids. CDR3 sequence (DNA): TGTGCCAGCAGTTTCGGGGCAGGGGCTTACAATGAGCAGTTCTTC. Residues: CASSFGAGAYNEQFF.

This clonotype was seen ten or more times. The chain joins TRBV7-9 to TRBJ1-1; 7 nucleotides line up with TRBD1. The CDR3 length is 20 residues. The J segment lost 1 base and the V segment lost 1 base, leaving 18 bases of the junction unmatched. CDR1 and CDR2 from the germline V gene are SEHNR and FQNEAQ (reference sequence). CDR3 sequence: CASSLVRLGRGLPKNTEAFF. CDR3 bases: TGTGCCAGCAGCTTAGTTCGACTGGGCAGGGGGTTGCCGAAGAACACTGAAGCTTTCTTT.

This clonotype was detected only a few times. The rearrangement joins TRBV6-2 or TRBV6-3 to TRBJ2-5; D gene ambiguous. Per the germline V gene, CDR1 is MNHEY and CDR2 is SVGEGT. The ends were cut back, 7 bases at V and 5 bases at J, with 5 bases in the middle. The CDR3 is 10 residues long. For the CDR3, the DNA is TGTGCCAGCAAAGGGGAGACCCAGTACTTC. It translates to CASKGETQYF.

This clonotype appeared a single time. Here the CDR3 reads CASSQDSLADEQFF. DNA for the CDR3: TGTGCCAGCAGCCAAGATTCGCTAGCCGATGAGCAGTTCTTC. This rearrangement joins TRBV4-2 to TRBJ2-1; D is perhaps TRBD2 (5 bases). This CDR3 contains 14 residues. The germline V gene encodes CDR1 LGHNA and CDR2 YNFKEQ. V lost 0 bases to trimming and J lost 8 bases, with 11 bases between them.

This clonotype was seen only once. This rearrangement joins TRBV12-3 or TRBV12-4 to TRBJ2-1; 7 bases fit TRBD1. The CDR3 contains 14 residues. J was trimmed by 2 bases and V by 3 bases; bases with no gene match: 1. The DNA for the CDR3 is TGTGCCAGCAGTTTCGGGACAGCCTACAATGAGCAGTTCTTC. Its translation: CASSFGTAYNEQFF.

This clonotype has at least ten counts. The gene calls are TRBV13 and TRBJ2-3; 9 bases agree with TRBD2. The V segment lost 1 base and the J segment 2 bases; nucleotides outside the gene matches: 7. The CDR3 covers 17 residues. Looked up from germline, CDR1 is PRHDT and CDR2 is FYEKMQ (reference sequence). CDR3 residues: CASSLALLAGHTDTQYF. The DNA of the CDR3 is TGTGCCAGCAGCTTAGCTCTCCTAGCGGGGCACACAGATACGCAGTATTTT.

The V gene is TRBV7-9, the J gene TRBJ2-7; D gene uncertain. The CDR3 length is 12 residues. Trimming left V 2 bases short and J 8 bases short, with 10 bases between. Germline-derived CDR1 and CDR2 are SEHNR and FQNEAQ (reference sequence). The CDR3 DNA is TGTGCCAGCAGCTTAAGGGTGGCTCAGCAGTACTTC. Translating gives CASSLRVAQQYF.

As concerns this clonotype: Here the CDR3 omits its conserved ending phenylalanine or tryptophan, so a read error is the likely source. The DNA is left out, because the CDR3 cannot be placed on it with certainty; the CDR3 is given as TCRdb lists it. Here the CDR3 reads CASSQGPSNSPPHY. The chain couples TRBV7-2 to TRBJ1-6; TRBD1 reflects the table's D call only, with no check against the DNA. The CDR3 numbers 14 amino acids, ends counted. Per the germline V gene, CDR1 is SGHTA and CDR2 is FQGNSA.